This T cell receptor (beta chain) comes out of a study of blood T cells in healthy people across ages. The CDR3 runs to 12 residues. CDR1 and CDR2 (germline): SGHAT, FQNNGV. The authors ran a second PCR of 7 to 11 cycles using a sample-barcoded 5' primer and a J-beta primer mix. Each CDR3 protein is one row after TCRdb ran MiXCR on the 5' RACE reads. The table includes hundreds of thousands of distinct CDR3 sequences, about 26% detected once. These same records also appear under a second study, on T cells of mothers and their children.

The genes are TRBV11-2 and TRBJ2-5; no clear D. The J call may be wrong; the DNA end is better matched by TRBJ2-1. The material sequenced was blood. The TCR comes from a boy between 2 and 10 years old in good health. CDR3 region: CASSPTLNEQFF. The CDR3 nucleotides read TGTGCCAGCAGCCCGACTCTCAATGAGCAGTTCTTC.